The 8 T cell receptor beta chains in this list originate from one sample, sequenced in a study of molecular identifiers for immune sequencing clone quantification (dated by TCRdb to 2017 to 2018). Receptor amplification or capture employed PCR. Sequencing was performed on a NextSeq 500. Starting from the raw public reads, TCRdb applied fastp trimming at Q25, assembled clones with MiXCR and retained in-frame beta chains. Rows are combined by CDR3 protein, so each entry shows the most common genes and DNA. Recorded for this sample are tens of thousands of distinct CDR3 sequences; roughly 25% of them occurred a single time. The ten most abundant clones make up around 0.77% of the sample. Sequencing was performed on naive CD8+ T cells from blood, with Jurkat cell RNA spiked in. Interpreted using the paper, the cell subset or site label stands for: FACS-sorted CD8+CD4-CCR7+CD45RA+ naive T cells. The receptors derive from a human donor in good health. Some libraries in this study had Jurkat cell RNA spiked in.

At least ten counts were recorded for this clonotype. The chain carries TRBV6-6 and TRBJ1-1; D remains unclear. The germline V and J ends were trimmed by 0 bases and 4 bases, with 12 bases remaining between them. The CDR3 runs 15 residues. Per germline, CDR1 MNHNY and CDR2 SVGAGI (reference sequence). CDR3 sequence reads: CASSYSVIPVTEAFF. CDR3 sequence (DNA): TGTGCCAGCAGTTACTCTGTCATCCCAGTCACTGAAGCTTTCTTT.

In this sample, this clonotype turned up many times. This chain joins TRBV7-6 and TRBJ2-5; D unresolved. Trimming left V 5 bases short and J 4 bases short, with 17 bases between. Germline V gene data show CDR1 as SGHVS and CDR2 as FNYEAQ. This CDR3 spans 15 amino acids. The DNA of the CDR3 is TGTGCCAGCAGCATGATGCCAGGCGCCGGAGAGACCCAGTACTTC. Translation: CASSMMPGAGETQYF.

In its sample, this clonotype was seen once. The chain couples TRBV5-1 to TRBJ2-2; 11 positions agree with TRBD2. The CDR3 consists of 16 residues. V lost 4 bases to trimming and J lost 6 bases; unmatched junction nucleotides: 8. Germline CDR1 and CDR2: SGHRS and YFSETQ. Here the CDR3 DNA reads TGCGCCAGCAGCGCCCTAGCGGGAGGTACCCCCGGGGAGCTGTTTTTT. Translation gives CASSALAGGTPGELFF.

This clonotype has ten or more counts. CDR3 in DNA: TGTGCTAGTGGTTTGGCGTCTAGCGGGGGGGAGCAGTACTTC. Translated, it gives CASGLASSGGEQYF. V gene TRBV12-5 combines with J gene TRBJ2-7; 11 nucleotides match TRBD2. Per germline, CDR1 LGHNT and CDR2 FRNRAP. This CDR3 is built from 14 residues. V gave up 1 base and J gave up 7 bases; unmatched junction bases: 3.

Many counts were recorded for this clonotype. The rearrangement links TRBV28 to TRBJ2-7; 9 bases are a match to TRBD1. Germline V CDR1 and CDR2: MDHEN, SYDVKM. The junction had 9 bases not matched to a gene; V was cut back by 5 bases and J by 4 bases. The CDR3 length is 15 residues. CDR3 amino acids: CASSKLQGALYEQYF. For the CDR3, the DNA is TGTGCCAGCAGTAAGTTACAGGGGGCACTGTACGAGCAGTACTTC.

The rearrangement uses TRBV12-3 or TRBV12-4 and TRBJ2-7; 9 bases fit TRBD1. The CDR3 is made up of 16 amino acids. With V trimmed by 6 bases and J by 6 bases, 15 bases remained unmatched. The CDR3 loop is CASSPFPTDRGSEQYF. The CDR3 nucleotides read TGTGCCAGCAGCCCCTTCCCCACGGACAGGGGATCCGAGCAGTACTTC.

The sample holds many counts of this clonotype. The chain is built from TRBV7-9 and TRBJ2-4, with 15 positions matching TRBD2. The germline V gene encodes CDR1 SEHNR and CDR2 FQNEAQ (reference sequence). The CDR3 covers 18 residues. V was clipped by 4 bases and J by 3 bases; unmatched bases: 7. CDR3 bases: TGTGCCAGCAGCTCAGGACTAGCGGGAGGGGATGGCAAAAACATTCAGTACTTC. This gives the protein CASSSGLAGGDGKNIQYF.

To note about this clonotype: A read error may explain this, as a much larger clone is one base away. The rearrangement links TRBV5-3 to TRBJ1-1, with a possible D match to TRBD1 (5 bases). TRBV5-3 is an ORF, with its function uncertain. The V end lost 9 bases, the J end lost 4 bases, and 13 bases lay between the germline ends. CDR3 size: 12 residues. CDR3 amino acids: CANSWGSTEAFF. In DNA form, the CDR3 reads TGTGCCAACAGCTGGGGGAGCACTGAAGCTTTCTTT.